A selection of T cell receptor beta chains follows, all from one sample in a study of T cells in Graves' hyperthyroidism and ophthalmopathy. TCRdb reanalysed the multiplex PCR reads using MiXCR and keeps one entry per CDR3 protein. The sample comprises roughly 630,000 distinct CDR3 sequences, approximately 15% of which are singletons, and approximately 7.4% rests with the top ten. The sequenced sample was blood. The receptors come from a woman aged 25-40 years with Graves' hyperthyroidism. Each CDR3 is given with its conserved first and last residue. The D gene is left open where the match is weak. The size entry is marked missing in some rows and otherwise reads once, few, many or a size class.

j_call: TRBJ2-3; v_call: TRBV29-1; clone_size: many; d_call: TRBD2; cdr3_nt: TGCAGCGTCCCTCTAGCGGGAGGCTGGGATACGCAGTATTTT; cdr3_aa: CSVPLAGGWDTQYF
j_call: TRBJ2-4; v_call: TRBV27; clone_size: many; d_call: .; cdr3_nt: TGTGCCACCCCGGAGGGGGGAGGCAAAAACATTCAGTACTTC; cdr3_aa: CATPEGGGKNIQYF
j_call: TRBJ2-7; v_call: TRBV18; clone_size: few; d_call: .; cdr3_nt: TGTGCCAGCTCACCACCACACTCTGGGGGGTACGAGCAGTACTTC; cdr3_aa: CASSPPHSGGYEQYF
j_call: TRBJ1-1; v_call: TRBV29-1; clone_size: .; d_call: .; cdr3_nt: TGCAGCGCTCTGCAGTCAATTATGAACACTGAAGCTTTCTTT; cdr3_aa: CSALQSIMNTEAFF
j_call: TRBJ2-1; v_call: TRBV4-3; clone_size: many; d_call: .; cdr3_nt: TGCGCCAGCAGCCAAGATGGTTCGGTTTCCTACAATGAGCAGTTCTTC; cdr3_aa: CASSQDGSVSYNEQFF
j_call: TRBJ2-7; v_call: TRBV4-3; clone_size: few; d_call: .; cdr3_nt: TGCGCCAGCAGCCAAGGGACAGAAAGAACCTACGAGCAGTACTTC; cdr3_aa: CASSQGTERTYEQYF
j_call: TRBJ2-1; v_call: TRBV7-2; clone_size: many; d_call: .; cdr3_nt: TGTGCCAGCAGCTTACATGGCGGGCGATACAATGAGCAGTTCTTC; cdr3_aa: CASSLHGGRYNEQFF
j_call: TRBJ2-7; v_call: TRBV9; clone_size: many; d_call: TRBD2; cdr3_nt: TGTGCCAGCAGCCCCATTGCGGGAGGGCAAATATACGAGCAGTACTTC; cdr3_aa: CASSPIAGGQIYEQYF
j_call: TRBJ2-7; v_call: TRBV28; clone_size: many; d_call: TRBD2; cdr3_nt: TGTGCCAGCAGTTTGTCAGTAGGGACTAGCGGAGCCTACGAGCAGTACTTC; cdr3_aa: CASSLSVGTSGAYEQYF
j_call: TRBJ2-7; v_call: TRBV11-2; clone_size: many; d_call: TRBD1; cdr3_nt: TGTGCCAGCAGTCCGAGGGCGGGGGACAGGGGTCCCTACGAGCAGTACTTC; cdr3_aa: CASSPRAGDRGPYEQYF
j_call: TRBJ2-3; v_call: TRBV27; clone_size: .; d_call: TRBD2; cdr3_nt: TGTGCCAGCAGTTCACTAGCGGGAGGAACTAGCACAGATACGCAGTATTTT; cdr3_aa: CASSSLAGGTSTDTQYF
j_call: TRBJ2-1; v_call: TRBV24-1; clone_size: .; d_call: .; cdr3_nt: TGTGCCACCAGTGCCTCGGGCCCCTCCTACAATGAGCAGTTCTTC; cdr3_aa: CATSASGPSYNEQFF
j_call: TRBJ2-7; v_call: TRBV7-9; clone_size: .; d_call: TRBD1; cdr3_nt: TGTGCCAGCAGCCGGACAGGGGTGGAGCAGTACTTC; cdr3_aa: CASSRTGVEQYF
j_call: TRBJ2-7; v_call: TRBV27; clone_size: many; d_call: TRBD1; cdr3_nt: TGTGCCAGCAGGACGGGACAGGGGGGCTTTTACGAGCAGTACTTC; cdr3_aa: CASRTGQGGFYEQYF
j_call: TRBJ2-7; v_call: TRBV2; clone_size: many; d_call: .; cdr3_nt: TGTGCCAGCAGTGATTGGGCGGGATTTGGTTCCTACGAGCAGTACTTC; cdr3_aa: CASSDWAGFGSYEQYF
j_call: TRBJ2-7; v_call: TRBV5-1; clone_size: many; d_call: .; cdr3_nt: TGCGCCAGCAGCTTGGAGGGAGCCCCGGGGTGGGAGCAGTACTTC; cdr3_aa: CASSLEGAPGWEQYF
j_call: TRBJ2-1; v_call: TRBV5-6; clone_size: .; d_call: TRBD2; cdr3_nt: TGTGCCAGCAGCTCCACAGGACTAGCGGGAGATTTTGAGCAGTTCTTC; cdr3_aa: CASSSTGLAGDFEQFF
j_call: TRBJ2-1; v_call: TRBV7-2; clone_size: .; d_call: .; cdr3_nt: TGTGCCACCGCCTGGGGGAGTGAGCAGTTCTTC; cdr3_aa: CATAWGSEQFF
j_call: TRBJ1-1; v_call: TRBV4-3; clone_size: .; d_call: TRBD1; cdr3_nt: TGCGCCAGCAGAAGGACAGGGATAATGGAAGCTTTCTTT; cdr3_aa: CASRRTGIMEAFF
j_call: TRBJ1-5; v_call: TRBV15; clone_size: .; d_call: .; cdr3_nt: TGTGCCACCAGCAGAGACAGGGTACCTAATCAGCCCCAGCATTTT; cdr3_aa: CATSRDRVPNQPQHF
j_call: TRBJ1-2; v_call: TRBV3-1; clone_size: few; d_call: .; cdr3_nt: TGTGCCAGCAGCCAAACCCTCCCACAGGGTAACTATGGCTACACCTTC; cdr3_aa: CASSQTLPQGNYGYTF
j_call: TRBJ2-7; v_call: TRBV12-3/TRBV12-4; clone_size: many; d_call: .; cdr3_nt: TGTGCCAGCAGTTTCTCTCTTGCCTATAGTGAGCAGTACTTC; cdr3_aa: CASSFSLAYSEQYF
j_call: TRBJ2-6; v_call: TRBV6-2/TRBV6-3; clone_size: few; d_call: TRBD1; cdr3_nt: TGTGCCAGCAGTTACGGACAGGGCACTGGGGCCAACGTCCTGACTTTC; cdr3_aa: CASSYGQGTGANVLTF
j_call: TRBJ2-1; v_call: TRBV7-2; clone_size: many; d_call: .; cdr3_nt: TGTGCCAGCAGCTTAGGGGGTAGTGGGAGGAGGAATGAGCAGTTCTTC; cdr3_aa: CASSLGGSGRRNEQFF
j_call: TRBJ1-1; v_call: TRBV19; clone_size: few; d_call: .; cdr3_nt: TGTGCCAGTAGTATAGGGGGAAGAGGCAGTGGGAACACTGAAGCTTTCTTT; cdr3_aa: CASSIGGRGSGNTEAFF
j_call: TRBJ1-2; v_call: TRBV7-2; clone_size: many; d_call: .; cdr3_nt: TGTGCCAGCAGCTTAGCTGGTAGGGCGGAAGGCTACACCTTC; cdr3_aa: CASSLAGRAEGYTF
j_call: TRBJ1-1; v_call: TRBV3-1; clone_size: many; d_call: .; cdr3_nt: TGTGCCAGCAGCCAGACCCCTACAGCGAACACTGAAGCTTTCTTT; cdr3_aa: CASSQTPTANTEAFF
j_call: TRBJ1-1; v_call: TRBV28; clone_size: many; d_call: .; cdr3_nt: TGTGCCAGCCCCCGGGGGGGGAGTGGGAACACTGAAGCTTTCTTT; cdr3_aa: CASPRGGSGNTEAFF
j_call: TRBJ2-1; v_call: TRBV7-9; clone_size: many; d_call: .; cdr3_nt: TGTGCCAGCAGCTTAAACCAGCCGCAGTTCTTC; cdr3_aa: CASSLNQPQFF
j_call: TRBJ2-3; v_call: TRBV10-2; clone_size: many; d_call: TRBD2; cdr3_nt: TGCGCCAGCAGGACCGGGACTAGCGGGAGCCTAAGCACAGATACGCAGTATTTT; cdr3_aa: CASRTGTSGSLSTDTQYF
j_call: TRBJ2-2; v_call: TRBV19; clone_size: .; d_call: TRBD1; cdr3_nt: TGTGCCAGTAGTAGGACCGGGACAGGGGTGAACACCGGGGAGCTGTTTTTT; cdr3_aa: CASSRTGTGVNTGELFF
j_call: TRBJ2-3; v_call: TRBV19; clone_size: few; d_call: TRBD2; cdr3_nt: TGTGCCAGTAGTACGACGAGCGGCGGGAGGGGAACAGATACGCAGTATTTT; cdr3_aa: CASSTTSGGRGTDTQYF
j_call: TRBJ2-7; v_call: TRBV6-2/TRBV6-3; clone_size: .; d_call: .; cdr3_nt: TGTGCCAGCAGCCTCACCGACTTAAGGGAGCAGTACTTC; cdr3_aa: CASSLTDLREQYF
j_call: TRBJ2-1; v_call: TRBV10-3; clone_size: many; d_call: TRBD2; cdr3_nt: TGTGCCATCAGTATGGGACTAGCGAACTACAATGAGCAGTTCTTC; cdr3_aa: CAISMGLANYNEQFF
j_call: TRBJ1-1; v_call: TRBV5-1; clone_size: .; d_call: .; cdr3_nt: TGCGCCAGCAGCTTGGTACCGATGAACACTGAAGCTTTCTTT; cdr3_aa: CASSLVPMNTEAFF
j_call: TRBJ2-7; v_call: TRBV20-1; clone_size: .; d_call: TRBD2; cdr3_nt: TGCAGTGCTCCGCGGGAGTACCCCTACGAGCAGTACTTC; cdr3_aa: CSAPREYPYEQYF
j_call: TRBJ1-4; v_call: TRBV6-1; clone_size: few; d_call: .; cdr3_nt: TGTGCCAGCAGTGAAACCAGGGGTGGAGAGGAAAAACTGTTTTTT; cdr3_aa: CASSETRGGEEKLFF
j_call: TRBJ1-1; v_call: TRBV11-2; clone_size: many; d_call: .; cdr3_nt: TGTGCCAGCAGTCGGGACTCCGGGGGTGGCACTGAAGCTTTCTTT; cdr3_aa: CASSRDSGGGTEAFF
j_call: TRBJ1-6; v_call: TRBV13; clone_size: few; d_call: .; cdr3_nt: TGTGCCAGCAGCTTGGGTCCGCCCGGGTATAATTCACCCCTCCACTTT; cdr3_aa: CASSLGPPGYNSPLHF
j_call: TRBJ2-3; v_call: TRBV28; clone_size: many; d_call: .; cdr3_nt: TGTGCCAGCAGTCCCCTTTCAACTAGCACAGATACGCAGTATTTT; cdr3_aa: CASSPLSTSTDTQYF
j_call: TRBJ1-2; v_call: TRBV2; clone_size: many; d_call: .; cdr3_nt: TGTGCCAGCAGTGGGCTAGGGCTGGGGTATGGCTACACCTTC; cdr3_aa: CASSGLGLGYGYTF
j_call: TRBJ2-7; v_call: TRBV20-1; clone_size: many; d_call: TRBD2; cdr3_nt: TGCAGTGCTAGAGGAGCGGGAGACGAGCAGTACTTC; cdr3_aa: CSARGAGDEQYF
j_call: TRBJ2-7; v_call: TRBV29-1; clone_size: few; d_call: .; cdr3_nt: TGCAGCGTTGAGAACAGACCCTACGAGCAGTACTTC; cdr3_aa: CSVENRPYEQYF
j_call: TRBJ1-1; v_call: TRBV19; clone_size: many; d_call: .; cdr3_nt: TGTGCCAGTAGTATCCGAATTGGTGGACAGTTGAACACTGAAGCTTTCTTT; cdr3_aa: CASSIRIGGQLNTEAFF
j_call: TRBJ2-7; v_call: TRBV29-1; clone_size: few; d_call: TRBD2; cdr3_nt: TGCAGCGTCATTTTCGGACTAGCGGGTAAACCCTATATAACCGAGCAGTACTTC; cdr3_aa: CSVIFGLAGKPYITEQYF
j_call: TRBJ2-7; v_call: TRBV7-2; clone_size: many; d_call: TRBD2; cdr3_nt: TGTGCCAGCAGCCTCCAGCTAGCGGGAGGACCCTCCTACGAGCAGTACTTC; cdr3_aa: CASSLQLAGGPSYEQYF
j_call: TRBJ1-5; v_call: TRBV2; clone_size: many; d_call: TRBD1; cdr3_nt: TGTGCCAGCGGTGGACAGGGTGAGCAGCCCCAGCATTTT; cdr3_aa: CASGGQGEQPQHF
j_call: TRBJ2-1; v_call: TRBV6-2/TRBV6-3; clone_size: many; d_call: .; cdr3_nt: TGTGCCAGCAGTTACCCAGGGGATGCCTACAATGAGCAGTTCTTC; cdr3_aa: CASSYPGDAYNEQFF
j_call: TRBJ1-1; v_call: TRBV13; clone_size: few; d_call: .; cdr3_nt: TGTGCCAGCAGCTTAAGGCAGGGTGTATACTTTAGCGCTGAAGCTTTCTTT; cdr3_aa: CASSLRQGVYFSAEAFF
j_call: TRBJ1-5; v_call: TRBV20-1; clone_size: few; d_call: .; cdr3_nt: TGCAGTGCAACAGACAACAATCAGCCCCAGCATTTT; cdr3_aa: CSATDNNQPQHF
j_call: TRBJ1-2; v_call: TRBV20-1; clone_size: once; d_call: .; cdr3_nt: TGCAGTGCTAGTAAGGGGACCCACTATGGCTACACCTTC; cdr3_aa: CSASKGTHYGYTF
j_call: TRBJ1-1; v_call: TRBV6-1; clone_size: few; d_call: .; cdr3_nt: TGTGCCAGCAGGGGGGGGGGGGGGGGGGGAAGCACTGAAGCTTTCTTT; cdr3_aa: CASRGGGGGGSTEAFF
j_call: TRBJ2-1; v_call: TRBV7-2; clone_size: many; d_call: .; cdr3_nt: TGTGCCAGCAGCTTAGAAGGGGGGGCTGGTATCTTGACCTACAATGAGCAGTTCTTC; cdr3_aa: CASSLEGGAGILTYNEQFF
j_call: TRBJ2-1; v_call: TRBV7-3; clone_size: .; d_call: .; cdr3_nt: TGTGCCAGCAGTCAGTCCCGGCTCCACCATGAGCAGTTCTTC; cdr3_aa: CASSQSRLHHEQFF